Shown below are 6 T cell receptor beta chains from a single sample sequenced in a study of blood T cells in healthy people across ages. For the second PCR, which ran for about 6 to 12 cycles, a sample-barcoded 5' primer and a J-beta primer mix were used. TCRdb independently ran MiXCR on the 5' RACE reads; one entry per CDR3 protein. The repertoire holds roughly 1,000,000 distinct CDR3 sequences, 20% to 25% seen once, with about 0.69% in the top ten. These sequences were also reported in another study, on T cells of mothers and their children.

Material for sequencing was blood. Receptors originate from a girl under 10 years old in good health.

V is TRBV25-1 and J is TRBJ2-2; 11 nucleotides align to TRBD2. The trim removed 5 bases at V and 5 bases at J, leaving 13 bases unmatched. Germline-derived CDR1 and CDR2 are MGHDK and SYGVNS. The CDR3 runs to 18 residues. CDR3: CASSQTGLAGGRTGELFF. CDR3 DNA: TGTGCCAGCAGTCAGACCGGGCTAGCGGGAGGACGGACCGGGGAGCTGTTTTTT.

In this sample, this clonotype turned up a few times. The junction departs from germline at one end; a sequencing error may be responsible. The chain links TRBV4-1 to TRBJ1-3; tentative D call: TRBD1 (6 bases). This CDR3 comprises 15 residues. CDR1 MGHRA and CDR2 YSYEKL come from the germline V gene. CDR3 in amino acids: CASSQGSAKGDTVYF. CDR3 sequence (DNA): TGCGCCAGCAGCCAAGGATCAGCTAAAGGGGACACCGTATATTTT.

The chain employs TRBV28 and TRBJ2-4; D may be TRBD1 (6 bases). The CDR3 loop spans 15 amino acids. The germline V gene has CDR1 MDHEN and CDR2 SYDVKM. Trimming left V 6 bases short and J 2 bases short, with 14 bases between. This CDR3 reads CASRGADISKNIQYF. CDR3 DNA: TGTGCCAGCAGGGGGGCGGACATATCCAAAAACATTCAGTACTTC.

This clonotype has just a few counts. This chain links TRBV28 with TRBJ2-7, with TRBD2 identical over 10 bases. CDR1 is MDHEN, CDR2 SYDVKM, per germline. The CDR3 is 16 residues long. V was clipped by 6 bases and J by 3 bases; unmatched bases: 11. The CDR3 reads CASRPPPGLASYEQYF. The CDR3 region has the DNA TGTGCCAGCAGACCACCCCCGGGACTAGCGAGCTACGAGCAGTACTTC. Looking up the rest from reference TRBV28 and TRBJ2-7 gives the full variable domain: DVKVTQSSRYLVKRTGEKVFLECVQDMDHENMFWYRQDPGLGLRLIYFSYDVKMKEKGDIPEGYSVSREKKERFSLILESASTNQTSMYLCASRPPPGLASYEQYFGPGTRLTVT.

The sample holds one count of this clonotype. The chain is built from TRBV3-1 and TRBJ1-2; D might be TRBD1 (6 bases). Trimming left V 0 bases short and J 5 bases short, with 19 bases between. Germline-derived CDR1 and CDR2 are LGHDT and YNNKEL (reference sequence). The CDR3 consists of 17 residues. The CDR3 DNA follows: TGTGCCAGCAGCCAAGATTCAGGGGACGCGCAGGCGTATGGCTACACCTTC. This encodes CASSQDSGDAQAYGYTF.

This clonotype was observed a handful of times. The chain employs TRBV9 and TRBJ1-1; 9 nucleotides align to TRBD1. The J segment lost 6 bases and the V segment lost 3 bases, leaving 3 bases of the junction unmatched. The CDR3 is 13 residues long. Germline CDR1 SGDLS, CDR2 YYNGEE. CDR3 amino acids: CASSARTGAEAFF. CDR3 coding DNA: TGTGCCAGCAGCGCCCGGACAGGGGCTGAAGCTTTCTTT.